Described below is a single T cell receptor (beta chain) sequence and its context. Its antigen remains unknown. Template material for amplifying TCR beta CDR3 regions consisted of RNA transcripts. The study used the HTBI primer set for a first-round RT-PCR of the TCR CDR3. Each CDR3 protein is one row after TCRdb ran MiXCR on the multiplex PCR reads. The sample has about 210,000 distinct CDR3 sequences, under 20% seen once; the top ten hold roughly 53%. These data are taken from a study of T cells in Graves' hyperthyroidism and ophthalmopathy. Study observations and caveats: A 13 V-J signature model discriminated ophthalmopathy versus stable hyperthyroidism. Appearing also in blood were most of the thyroid clonotypes expanded above 0.001.

Fresh peripheral blood, roughly 9.3 ml, was the source of the PBMCs. The material sequenced was blood. This receptor was identified in a man aged 50 to 59 with Graves' hyperthyroidism.

The DNA for the CDR3 is TGCAGCGTAGTTTTCGGGACACCCCAAGAGACCCAGTACTTC. This encodes CSVVFGTPQETQYF. The V and J genes are TRBV29-1 and TRBJ2-5; a weak D match, TRBD1 (6 bases). Looked up from germline, CDR1 is SQVTM and CDR2 is ANQGSEA. V was trimmed by 6 bases and J by 1 base, leaving 15 bases between them. CDR3 size: 14 residues.